This passage covers 28 T cell receptor beta chains from one sample sequenced in a study of cytomegalovirus exposure and HLA in healthy donors. Vbeta (60) and Jbeta (13) primers were used in the PCR. The assay was immunoSEQ multiplex PCR, and TCRdb's table has in-frame clones only and misses some. The table records about 180,000 clones, 65% to 85% of them present only once. The sequencing input was PBMCs. Receptors originate from a male donor in good health and CMV-seronegative.

CDR3 DNA sequence: TGTGCCAGCAGTTCCCCACAGATCGTTAACGAGCAGTACTTC. The encoded protein is CASSSPQIVNEQYF. J is TRBJ2-7 and V is TRBV27; D unclear. Between the trimmed V and J ends, which lost 4 bases and 5 bases, there was a span of 15 bases. The V gene's germline CDR1 is MNHEY and CDR2 SMNVEV (reference sequence). The length of the CDR3 is 14 residues.

Note on this clone: The junction differs from germline at one of its ends, possibly a read error. The chain uses TRBV10-3 and TRBJ2-7, with TRBD1 identical over 7 bases. The V gene's germline CDR1 is ENHRY and CDR2 SYGVKD. The CDR3 covers 15 residues. This CDR3 reads CAISPRAGGSYEQYF. CDR3 bases: TGTGCCATCAGCCCGAGGGCAGGGGGTTCCTACGAGCAATACTTC.

CDR3 sequence: CASSPRGGSSYEQYF. The CDR3 coding sequence is TGCGCCAGCAGCCCGCGGGGGGGATCATCCTACGAGCAGTACTTC. The rearrangement uses TRBV5-1 and TRBJ2-7, with 9 bases fitting TRBD2. With 4 bases clipped from V and 1 base from J, the junction kept 6 bases outside the gene matches. The V gene's germline CDR1 is SGHRS and CDR2 YFSETQ. The CDR3 consists of 15 residues.

V and J are TRBV13 and TRBJ1-5, with 8 bases aligning to TRBD1. Germline lookup yields CDR1 PRHDT and CDR2 FYEKMQ (reference sequence). The CDR3 contains 16 residues. The ends lost 0 bases at V and 5 bases at J; junction bases unmatched: 6. The CDR3 nucleotides are TGTGCCAGCAGCTTAGGCGTTGGACAGGGACATCAGCCCCAGCATTTT. This codes for CASSLGVGQGHQPQHF. Filled out from reference TRBV13 and TRBJ1-5, the complete variable domain reads AAGVIQSPRHLIKEKRETATLKCYPIPRHDTVYWYQQGPGQDPQFLISFYEKMQSDKGSIPDRFSAQQFSDYHSELNMSSLELGDSALYFCASSLGVGQGHQPQHFGDGTRLSIL.

A few counts support this clone. This chain links TRBV5-1 with TRBJ2-7; TRBD2 is a possible D gene (5 bases). Germline assignment: CDR1 SGHRS and CDR2 YFSETQ. The CDR3 loop spans 13 amino acids. Trimming stripped 3 bases from V and 2 bases from J, with 9 bases between. CDR3 sequence (DNA): TGCGCCAGCAGCTCTTCGGGAACCTACGAGCAGTACTTC. Translation gives CASSSSGTYEQYF.

The chain recombines TRBV6-1 with TRBJ2-7; 7 bases are a match to TRBD2. This CDR3 comprises 12 residues. V shed 8 bases and J 3 bases; nucleotides not matched to a gene: 4. Looked up from germline, CDR1 is MNHNS and CDR2 is SASEGT. CDR3 amino acids: CASPPGGYEQYF. The CDR3 nucleotides are TGTGCCAGCCCCCCGGGGGGCTACGAGCAGTACTTC.

This chain connects TRBV7-9 to TRBJ1-2; possible D gene TRBD1, 5 bases. V was cut by 1 base and J by 4 bases, with 10 bases left in between. Germline values: CDR1 SEHNR, CDR2 FQNEAQ (reference sequence). This CDR3 is built from 14 residues. The CDR3 sequence is CASSLEGTGYGYTF. The CDR3 DNA sequence: TGTGCCAGCAGCTTAGAGGGGACTGGCTATGGCTACACCTTC.

This clone appeared once. This chain uses TRBV9 with TRBJ2-1, with D perhaps TRBD2 (6 bases). The germline V and J ends were trimmed by 3 bases and 3 bases, with 13 bases remaining between them. This CDR3 has 15 residues. Germline V gene data show CDR1 as SGDLS and CDR2 as YYNGEE. DNA for the CDR3: TGTGCCAGCAGCGAAACCGGGACTTACTACAATGAGCAGTTCTTC. This encodes CASSETGTYYNEQFF. The full variable domain, completed using reference TRBV9 and TRBJ2-1, is DSGVTQTPKHLITATGQRVTLRCSPRSGDLSVYWYQQSLDQGLQFLIQYYNGEERAKGNILERFSAQQFPDLHSELNLSSLELGDSALYFCASSETGTYYNEQFFGPGTRLTVL.

The chain employs TRBV5-4 and TRBJ2-5, with a weak D call TRBD1 (6 bases). The CDR3 loop spans 16 amino acids. Germline CDR1 and CDR2: SGHNT and YYREEE (reference sequence). The V gene lost 4 bases and the J gene lost 1 base, with 17 bases spanning the gap. CDR3 DNA sequence: TGTGCCAGCAGCAGGGGACCCCGGGACACCCAAGAGACCCAGTACTTC. As protein: CASSRGPRDTQETQYF.

The chain uses TRBV28 and TRBJ1-3; TRBD1 might be the D (6 bases). The length of the CDR3 is 15 residues. The germline CDR1 and CDR2 sequences are MDHEN and SYDVKM. V gave up 4 bases and J gave up 2 bases, with 12 bases separating them. The CDR3 nucleotides read TGTGCCAGCAGTTCCCCAAACAGGGCTGGAAACACCATATATTTT. This codes for CASSSPNRAGNTIYF.

The V and J genes are TRBV5-5 and TRBJ2-7; 9 positions match TRBD1. There are 16 residues in the CDR3. Trimming removed 3 bases from V and 1 base from J; junction bases left unmatched: 8. Germline CDR1 SGHKS, CDR2 YYEKEE (reference sequence). CDR3 DNA: TGTGCCAGCAGCTCGGTTCCGGGACAGGGATCCTACGAGCAGTACTTC. Encoded protein: CASSSVPGQGSYEQYF.

This clone turned up a few times. This chain uses TRBV5-1 with TRBJ1-1, with D perhaps TRBD1 (6 bases). The CDR3 is 14 amino acids. The germline V gene encodes CDR1 SGHRS and CDR2 YFSETQ. V dropped 4 bases and J dropped 6 bases, with 16 bases sitting between them. CDR3 DNA: TGCGCCAGCAGCCTGGGGGCCAGGGAAGCTGAAGCTTTCTTT. Amino acid sequence: CASSLGAREAEAFF. The variable domain in full, completed from reference TRBV5-1 and TRBJ1-1, reads KAGVTQTPRYLIKTRGQQVTLSCSPISGHRSVSWYQQTPGQGLQFLFEYFSETQRNKGNFPGRFSGRQFSNSRSEMNVSTLELGDSALYLCASSLGAREAEAFFGQGTRLTVV.

The chain recombines TRBV5-4 with TRBJ1-3; TRBD1 is a possible D gene (5 bases). CDR3 length: 15 residues. Germline V gives CDR1 SGHNT, CDR2 YYREEE (reference sequence). Trimming removed 3 bases at V and 0 bases at J, with 10 bases between. CDR3 sequence: CASSSGLTSGNTIYF. The CDR3 DNA follows: TGTGCCAGCAGCTCGGGACTGACCTCTGGAAACACCATATATTTT.

The V gene is TRBV1, the J gene TRBJ1-5. TRBV1 constitutes a pseudogene. The CDR3 spans 18 residues. The CDR3 sequence is CTSSQDLGERDGNQPQHF. Written as DNA, the CDR3 is TGCACCAGCAGCCAAGATCTAGGAGAGCGTGACGGGAATCAGCCCCAGCATTTT.

The chain links TRBV5-1 to TRBJ2-7, with 8 bases matching TRBD2. Germline values: CDR1 SGHRS, CDR2 YFSETQ. The trim removed 4 bases at V and 7 bases at J, leaving 10 bases unmatched. CDR3 length: 14 amino acids. CDR3 sequence reads: CASSLVSGGREQYF. DNA of the CDR3: TGCGCCAGCAGCCTCGTTTCGGGGGGGCGGGAGCAGTACTTC.

DNA of the CDR3: TGTGCCAGCAGTCACGTCGACAGGGTCGGAACTGAAGCTTTCTTT. Protein product: CASSHVDRVGTEAFF. This chain joins TRBV6-6 and TRBJ1-1; TRBD1 matches 7 bases. The V segment lost 5 bases and the J segment 5 bases; nucleotides outside the gene matches: 11. The CDR3 sequence is 15 residues long. Germline V gene data show CDR1 as MNHNY and CDR2 as SVGAGI (reference sequence).

The chain recombines TRBV7-2 with TRBJ1-2; D not certain. V was cut by 1 base and J by 6 bases, with 9 bases left in between. This CDR3 is 13 amino acids long. Germline V CDR1 and CDR2: SGHTA, FQGNSA. The CDR3 is CASSLGTAHGYTF. CDR3 DNA sequence: TGTGCCAGCAGCTTAGGCACAGCCCATGGCTACACCTTC.

The chain is built from TRBV6-5 and TRBJ1-2; D is uncertain. Germline V gene sequence: CDR1 MNHEY, CDR2 SVGAGI. The CDR3 consists of 13 residues. The V gene lost 2 bases and the J gene lost 5 bases, with 9 bases spanning the gap. The CDR3 bases are TGTGCCAGCAGTTACACCCCAGCGTATGGCTACACCTTC. Its protein product is CASSYTPAYGYTF.

The chain carries TRBV19 and TRBJ1-6; D is unclear. The CDR3 has 12 residues. V lost 3 bases and J lost 8, with 5 bases in between. Per the germline V gene, CDR1 is LNHDA and CDR2 is SQIVND (reference sequence). DNA of the CDR3: TGTGCCAGTAGTATGAGCGATTCACCCCTCCACTTT. This sequence encodes CASSMSDSPLHF. Drawing the rest from reference TRBV19 and TRBJ1-6, the complete variable domain is DGGITQSPKYLFRKEGQNVTLSCEQNLNHDAMYWYRQDPGQGLRLIYYSQIVNDFQKGDIAEGYSVSREKKESFPLTVTSAQKNPTAFYLCASSMSDSPLHFGNGTRLTVT.

This clone has just one count. This sequence joins TRBV5-1 and TRBJ1-2; D might be TRBD1 (6 bases). The CDR3 covers 14 residues. Germline CDR1 is SGHRS and CDR2 is YFSETQ. V lost 4 bases to trimming and J lost 4 bases, with 14 bases between them. The CDR3 reads CASSEQGLRYGYTF. CDR3 bases: TGCGCCAGCAGCGAGCAGGGGCTGCGCTATGGCTACACCTTC. Combining the CDR3 with reference TRBV5-1 and TRBJ1-2 gives the whole variable domain KAGVTQTPRYLIKTRGQQVTLSCSPISGHRSVSWYQQTPGQGLQFLFEYFSETQRNKGNFPGRFSGRQFSNSRSEMNVSTLELGDSALYLCASSEQGLRYGYTFGSGTRLTVV.

CDR3 loop: CASSLAFPNQPQHF. The CDR3 nucleotides are TGTGCCAGCAGCTTGGCCTTCCCCAATCAGCCCCAGCATTTT. The chain uses TRBV5-8 and TRBJ1-5; D remains ambiguous. Trimming shortened V by 0 bases and J by 3 bases, and 7 bases separated the two germline ends. Germline loops: CDR1 SGHTS, CDR2 YDEGEE. This CDR3 region has 14 residues. The full variable domain, rest sourced from reference TRBV5-8 and TRBJ1-5, is EAGVTQSPTHLIKTRGQQATLRCSPISGHTSVYWYQQALGLGLQFLLWYDEGEERNRGNFPPRFSGRQFPNYSSELNVNALELEDSALYLCASSLAFPNQPQHFGDGTRLSIL.

Note on this clone: Germline and junction disagree at one end, which may indicate a read error. The chain uses TRBV7-9 and TRBJ1-5; perhaps TRBD1 as D (5 bases). Germline CDR1 and CDR2: SEHNR and FQNEAQ (reference sequence). The CDR3 is 12 residues long. This CDR3 reads CSSSHSQAPQHF. DNA of the CDR3: TGTTCCAGCAGTCACTCACAGGCTCCCCAGCATTTT.

This chain joins TRBV5-6 and TRBJ2-3; TRBD2 matches 11 bases. Germline CDR1 reads SGHDT; CDR2 reads YYEEEE. The CDR3 sequence is 17 residues long. V trimming: 2 bases; J trimming: 2 bases; junction bases outside the gene matches: 7. CDR3 residues: CASSFLLAGGPTDTQYF. Written as DNA, the CDR3 is TGTGCCAGCAGCTTCCTTCTAGCGGGGGGACCCACAGATACGCAGTATTTT.

The chain links TRBV9 to TRBJ2-5; 12 bases align to TRBD2. J lost 4 bases, V lost 0 bases, and 4 bases had no gene match. The CDR3 has 16 residues. Per the germline V gene, CDR1 is SGDLS and CDR2 is YYNGEE. The CDR3 nucleotides read TGTGCCAGCAGCGTAGGACTAGCGGGAGTGAGAGAGACCCAGTACTTC. Its protein product is CASSVGLAGVRETQYF.

The rearrangement links TRBV28 to TRBJ2-5; 7 positions agree with TRBD2. The junction had 2 bases not matched to a gene; V was cut back by 2 bases and J by 2 bases. The length of the CDR3 is 14 residues. The germline CDR1 and CDR2 sequences are MDHEN and SYDVKM. In DNA, the CDR3 is TGTGCCAGCAGTTTAGGGGGGGGGCAAGAGACCCAGTACTTC. It specifies CASSLGGGQETQYF. Full variable domain (missing parts from reference TRBV28 and TRBJ2-5): DVKVTQSSRYLVKRTGEKVFLECVQDMDHENMFWYRQDPGLGLRLIYFSYDVKMKEKGDIPEGYSVSREKKERFSLILESASTNQTSMYLCASSLGGGQETQYFGPGTRLLVL.

The chain carries TRBV4-1 and TRBJ2-3, with TRBD1 as a possible D gene (5 bases). V was clipped by 6 bases and J by 0 bases, with 7 bases between them. Germline CDR1 MGHRA, CDR2 YSYEKL. CDR3 length: 13 residues. CDR3 DNA: TGCGCCAGCAGAGGGGTAAGCACAGATACGCAGTATTTT. It codes for CASRGVSTDTQYF.

The chain uses TRBV6-5 and TRBJ2-3; a possible D gene is TRBD1 (5 bases). This CDR3 is 14 amino acids long. Germline loops: CDR1 MNHEY, CDR2 SVGAGI. Trimming pared 2 bases from V and 0 bases from J, leaving 6 bases between. This CDR3 is CASSYRGSTDTQYF. Here the CDR3 DNA reads TGTGCCAGCAGTTACAGGGGTAGCACAGATACGCAGTATTTT.

This chain connects TRBV9 to TRBJ2-1, with D perhaps matching TRBD2 (5 bases). Trimming removed 1 base from V and 5 bases from J, with 19 bases in between. This CDR3 comprises 17 residues. The germline gives CDR1 SGDLS, CDR2 YYNGEE. CDR3 coding DNA: TGTGCCAGCAGCGTAAGCGTGGTCACAGCCGGGGACAATGAGCAGTTCTTC. It specifies CASSVSVVTAGDNEQFF.